The 10 T cell receptor beta chains reported below all come from one sample, sequenced in a study of T-cell memory formation after mild COVID-19. TCRdb reprocessed the 5' RACE reads with MiXCR, giving one entry per CDR3 protein. The table includes about 410,000 distinct CDR3 sequences, around 22% detected once. The sample consisted of PBMCs or a T cell subset sorted from them (not recorded which). The origin of the receptors is an adult woman who had mild COVID-19 (a few samples of this study predate the infection). Cell type and time point are not known.

This chain links TRBV4-1 with TRBJ2-1, with 7 bases identical to TRBD2. V was clipped by 1 base and J by 9 bases; unmatched bases: 21. Germline V lookup: CDR1 MGHRA, CDR2 YSYEKL. The CDR3 loop spans 19 amino acids. CDR3 sequence: CASSQGRPEREEFHVEQFF. As DNA, the CDR3 is TGCGCCAGCAGCCAAGGTAGGCCCGAGCGGGAAGAGTTTCACGTTGAGCAGTTCTTC.

This chain uses TRBV18 with TRBJ2-4; D is perhaps TRBD2 (5 bases). The V gene's germline CDR1 is KGHSH and CDR2 LQKENI. Trimming pared 3 bases from V and 7 bases from J, leaving 25 bases between. CDR3 size: 18 residues. The CDR3 spells CASSPRSKTRGLYNIQYF. In nucleotides, the CDR3 is TGTGCCAGCTCACCGCGCTCTAAAACCCGGGGATTATACAACATTCAGTACTTC.

This clonotype occurred a few times. The gene calls are TRBV5-1 and TRBJ2-6; D unclear. Trimming cost V 1 base and J 0 bases, with 5 bases left between them. Germline CDR1 reads SGHRS; CDR2 reads YFSETQ. The CDR3 extends over 15 amino acids. In DNA, the CDR3 is TGCGCCAGCAGCTTGATGGTCTCTGGGGCCAACGTCCTGACTTTC. Translated, it gives CASSLMVSGANVLTF.

This clonotype has just a few counts. The rearrangement joins TRBV2 to TRBJ2-2; D perhaps matches TRBD2 (6 bases). From germline, CDR1 is SNHLY and CDR2 FYNNEI. The CDR3 is 12 amino acids. V lost 4 bases and J 7 bases, leaving 7 bases between the germline ends. The CDR3, as DNA: TGTGCCAGCAGTGGGGAGGACGGGGAGCTGTTTTTT. It yields the protein CASSGEDGELFF.

This clonotype was picked up a small number of times. This chain connects TRBV7-2 to TRBJ2-7, with 7 bases fitting TRBD1. Germline V gene data show CDR1 as SGHTA and CDR2 as FQGNSA. The CDR3 extends over 13 amino acids. V was pared by 7 bases and J by 3 bases, with 6 bases of the junction left unmatched. The CDR3 nucleotides read TGTGCCAGCAACTACGACAGGGACTACGAGCAGTACTTC. Translated: CASNYDRDYEQYF. Looking up the rest from reference TRBV7-2 and TRBJ2-7 gives the full variable domain: GAGVSQSPSNKVTEKGKDVELRCDPISGHTALYWYRQSLGQGLEFLIYFQGNSAPDKSGLPSDRFSAERTGGSVSTLTIQRTQQEDSAVYLCASNYDRDYEQYFGPGTRLTVT.

This chain links TRBV24-1 with TRBJ2-7; D call uncertain. V shed 1 base and J shed 4 bases, with 7 bases lying between them. The CDR3 is 13 amino acids. Germline V lookup: CDR1 KGHDR, CDR2 SFDVKD. The CDR3 reads CATSDFAKYEQYF. The CDR3 DNA is TGTGCCACCAGTGATTTCGCCAAATACGAGCAGTACTTC.

The chain joins TRBV15 to TRBJ2-1, with D unclear. The CDR3 runs to 12 residues. Germline loops: CDR1 LNHNV, CDR2 YYDKDF (reference sequence). Trimming removed 1 base from V and 15 bases from J, with 13 bases in between. The CDR3 region has the DNA TGTGCCACCAGCAGAGTCTCGGGTGCGGCGTTCTTC. This translates into CATSRVSGAAFF.

The V and J genes are TRBV4-1 and TRBJ2-5; unclear D gene. Deletions cut 0 bases from V and 5 bases from J, with 13 bases between. The V gene's germline CDR1 is MGHRA and CDR2 YSYEKL. The CDR3 sequence is 15 residues long. DNA for the CDR3: TGCGCCAGCAGCCAAGATAGGGCCCGGACGGAGACCCAGTACTTC. It is translated as CASSQDRARTETQYF.

This chain connects TRBV5-6 to TRBJ1-2, with D uncertain. Germline lookup yields CDR1 SGHDT and CDR2 YYEEEE. V lost 4 bases, J lost 4 bases, and 11 bases lay in between. The CDR3 is 13 amino acids. In nucleotides, the CDR3 is TGTGCCAGCAGCCCGCGGATGTTCTATGGCTACACCTTC. Its protein product is CASSPRMFYGYTF.

The gene calls are TRBV12-3 or TRBV12-4 and TRBJ1-5; D gene uncertain. The CDR3 totals 13 residues. Trimming stripped 3 bases from V and 5 bases from J, with 8 bases between. DNA of the CDR3: TGTGCCAGCAGTTTTAGGGTGGATCAGCCCCAGCATTTT. Translating gives CASSFRVDQPQHF.